The clone carrying this T cell receptor beta chain was picked up one time. Its matching antigen is unknown. The CDR3 extends over 13 amino acids. The germline V gene encodes CDR1 SGHRS and CDR2 YFSETQ. V lost 4 bases to trimming and J lost 5 bases, with 10 bases between them. The data belong to a study of CD8 T cells in Susac syndrome. Study outcomes and limitations: A relatively small number of individuals underwent TCR sequencing and HLA analysis.

FACS was used to enrich TEMRA cells, whereas the CD8+ and CD4+ T cells were obtained by negative isolation. It was with random hexamers that roughly 0.5 to 1 ug RNA was reverse transcribed. Amplification of TCR beta CDR3 spanned 54 Vbeta and 13 Jbeta via immunoSEQ multiplex PCR. TCRdb redid the calling of the immunoSEQ multiplex PCR reads with MiXCR, one entry per CDR3 protein. The top ten clones hold 0.082% of a sample with about 200,000 distinct CDR3 sequences, roughly 94% of them seen once. The V gene is TRBV5-1, the J gene TRBJ2-4; no clear D. The receptor was derived from a human donor with multiple sclerosis. The sequencing input was CD4+ T cells from PBMCs. The CDR3 loop is CASSLPGENIQYF. The CDR3 DNA follows: TGCGCCAGCAGCCTGCCGGGCGAAAACATTCAGTACTTC.